Below, 10 T cell receptor beta chains from the same sample are listed, as sequenced in a study of neoadjuvant anti-PD-1 for oral cavity cancer. Profiled with immunoSEQ multiplex PCR; TCRdb holds only in-frame clones, not every one. The sample contains about 16,000 clones, 50% to 65% of which appear only once. Sequenced here: PBMCs, sampled before nivolumab (anti-PD-1) treatment. These receptor sequences come from a person aged 40 to 85 with oral cavity squamous cell carcinoma.

This clone was found once. The chain recombines TRBV20-1 with TRBJ1-1, with D possibly matching TRBD1 (5 bases). The CDR3 runs to 8 residues. V gave up 7 bases and J gave up 11 bases, with 8 bases separating them. Germline loops: CDR1 DFQATT, CDR2 SNEGSKA (reference sequence). Here the CDR3 reads CSGRAAFF. The CDR3 DNA follows: TGCAGTGGCAGGGCTGCTTTCTTT.

CDR3 loop: CASSGIQKNTEAFF. The DNA for the CDR3 is TGCGCCAGCAGTGGTATCCAGAAAAACACTGAAGCTTTCTTT. The J gene is TRBJ1-1, the V gene TRBV10-2; D call uncertain. Germline assignment: CDR1 WSHSY and CDR2 SAAADI. This CDR3 has 14 residues. V was cut by 4 bases and J by 2 bases, with 11 bases left in between.

The V and J genes are TRBV6-5 and TRBJ1-1, with D unresolved. This CDR3 is built from 13 residues. The V end was cut by 6 bases, the J end by 6 bases, with 14 bases between. Germline V lookup: CDR1 MNHEY, CDR2 SVGAGI. CDR3 region: CASRKEAPPEAFF. The CDR3 nucleotides read TGTGCCAGCAGGAAGGAGGCTCCGCCTGAAGCTTTCTTT.

The chain uses TRBV6-1 and TRBJ2-2, with 8 bases identical to TRBD2. Germline assignment: CDR1 MNHNS and CDR2 SASEGT. The CDR3 runs to 16 residues. Losses at the gene ends were 2 bases for V and 1 base for J; bases not matched to a gene: 3. CDR3 coding DNA: TGTGCCAGCAGTGAAAGAGCGGGAGAGAACACCGGGGAGCTGTTTTTT. Its translation: CASSERAGENTGELFF.

The chain joins TRBV4-2 to TRBJ2-7; D uncertain. The length of the CDR3 is 12 residues. The germline V gene has CDR1 LGHNA and CDR2 YNFKEQ. With 0 bases removed from V and 6 bases from J, the gap between germline ends came to 6 bases. CDR3 in amino acids: CASSQDRAEQYF. Written as DNA, the CDR3 is TGTGCCAGCAGCCAAGATCGGGCCGAGCAGTACTTC.

The chain is built from TRBV30 and TRBJ1-4; no reliable D call. V was trimmed by 2 bases and J by 3 bases, leaving 4 bases between them. The CDR3 is 12 amino acids. CDR1 and CDR2 (germline): GTSNPN, SVGIG (reference sequence). CDR3 DNA sequence: TGTGCCTGGAGTCCCTCTAATGAAAAACTGTTTTTT. The encoded protein is CAWSPSNEKLFF. Using reference TRBV30 and TRBJ1-4 for the parts outside the CDR3, the full variable domain is SQTIHQWPATLVQPVGSPLSLECTVEGTSNPNLYWYRQAAGRGLQLLFYSVGIGQISSEVPQNLSASRPQDRQFILSSKKLLLSDSGFYLCAWSPSNEKLFFGSGTQLSVL.

The gene calls are TRBV28 and TRBJ2-7; 10 bases are shared with TRBD1. V trimming: 6 bases; J trimming: 4 bases; junction bases outside the gene matches: 12. In germline, CDR1 is MDHEN, CDR2 SYDVKM. CDR3 length: 16 residues. CDR3 loop: CASSRIGTGVGYEQYF. The DNA for the CDR3 is TGTGCCAGCAGCCGTATCGGGACAGGGGTCGGATACGAGCAGTACTTC.

The rearrangement links TRBV18 to TRBJ2-7; 12 bases match TRBD1. With 6 bases clipped from V and 0 bases from J, the junction kept 15 bases outside the gene matches. Germline values: CDR1 KGHSH, CDR2 LQKENI. There are 19 residues in the CDR3. The CDR3 sequence is CASSLRDRGQIKSSYEQYF. CDR3 in DNA: TGTGCCAGCTCGCTGCGGGACAGGGGGCAGATAAAGAGCTCCTACGAGCAGTACTTC.

The chain joins TRBV5-5 to TRBJ2-2; 9 positions agree with TRBD1. The CDR3 consists of 14 residues. CDR1 and CDR2 (germline): SGHKS, YYEKEE (reference sequence). V gave up 4 bases and J gave up 8 bases; unmatched junction bases: 6. CDR3 nucleotide sequence: TGTGCCAGCAGCCGGGACAGGGTTTCGGGGGAGCTGTTTTTT. Protein: CASSRDRVSGELFF.

This clone has just a few counts. The same CDR3 is also encoded by other DNA sequences in this sample. This chain links TRBV7-9 with TRBJ1-4; no reliable D call. From germline, CDR1 is SEHNR and CDR2 FQNEAQ (reference sequence). The length of the CDR3 is 12 residues. Trimming pared 1 base from V and 7 bases from J, leaving 4 bases between. CDR3 bases: TGTGCCAGCAGCTTAGAAAGTGAAAAACTGTTTTTT. Its protein is CASSLESEKLFF. Full variable domain (rest looked up from reference TRBV7-9 and TRBJ1-4): DTGVSQNPRHKITKRGQNVTFRCDPISEHNRLYWYRQTLGQGPEFLTYFQNEAQLEKSRLLSDRFSAERPKGSFSTLEIQRTEQGDSAMYLCASSLESEKLFFGSGTQLSVL.